This T cell receptor beta chain appears in the sequencing data of a study of vaccination effects on CD4 cells after COVID-19. Before any sequencing was done, the ViraFEST assay used viral peptide pools to expand antigen-specific CD4+ T cells. Having been cultured for 9 to 11 days, the cells underwent CD4+ T cell isolation. Each person got two doses of an mRNA SARS-CoV-2 vaccine, BNT162b2 or mRNA-1273. Assay used: immunoSEQ multiplex PCR; TCRdb lists only in-frame clones, some missing. The sample has fewer than 80,000 clones; around 69% are singletons. This clone appeared a few times. The antigen remains undetermined. The CDR3 is 16 residues long. CDR1 and CDR2 from the germline V gene are KGHSH and LQKENI. The V and J ends lost 4 bases and 0 bases respectively, with 13 bases between them.

The sample consisted of CD4+ T cells from PBMCs cultured with HCoV-229E spike peptides, taken after COVID-19 vaccination. The genes are TRBV18 and TRBJ1-3; tentatively, D is TRBD1 (6 bases). The source of this sequence is a human donor who received a COVID-19 vaccine. Written as DNA, the CDR3 is TGTGCCAGCTCACGGGACATACAGAGCTCTGGAAACACCATATATTTT. Translated, it gives CASSRDIQSSGNTIYF.